The T cell receptor (beta chain) described here comes from a study of blood T cells in healthy people across ages. Germline CDR1 reads MNHEY; CDR2 reads SVGEGT. V was cut by 6 bases and J by 1 base, with 9 bases left in between. The CDR3 length is 13 residues. This clonotype has more than one count but fewer than ten. Its cognate antigen is unknown. The use of a sample-barcoded 5' primer and a J-beta primer mix characterized a second PCR of about 6 to 12 cycles. TCRdb re-analysed the 5' RACE reads in MiXCR, keeping a single row per CDR3 protein. The table shows 1.5 million to 2 million distinct CDR3 sequences, with roughly 49% occurring only once. Notes on the study in general: Researchers report that TCR beta diversity correlated strongly with naive T cell percentage. Donors of long life had a larger count of naive CD4+ cells and greater diversity than aged donors.

The sequenced sample consisted of blood. The clonotype comes from a woman aged 40 to 55 in good health. V usage is TRBV6-2 or TRBV6-3 and J usage is TRBJ2-5, with D unclear. Here the CDR3 DNA reads TGTGCCAGCAGGAAAGCCCCCCAAGAGACCCAGTACTTC. Its protein is CASRKAPQETQYF.